Below, one TCR beta chain is given with its context. The sample originates from a study of OX40 agonist ivuxolimab in advanced cancers. Looking at the study overall: Hepatocellular carcinoma, melanoma, renal cell or head and neck cancer affected the dose-escalation patients.

Sequencing was performed with immunoSEQ multiplex PCR; in TCRdb, only in-frame clones are kept and a portion is missing. The data hold 45,000 to 65,000 clones, with approximately 90% observed a single time. Trimming removed 5 bases from V and 0 bases from J, with 4 bases in between. This CDR3 region has 12 residues. Germline V lookup: CDR1 SGHAT, CDR2 FQNNGV. Sample: CD4+ or CD8+ T cells sorted from blood, taken in a trial of the OX40 agonist ivuxolimab. This chain links TRBV11-2 with TRBJ1-1; D ambiguous. This receptor was taken from an adult with an advanced solid tumor such as melanoma, head and neck, liver or kidney cancer. CDR3 sequence: CASSLLNTEAFF. The CDR3 coding sequence is TGTGCCAGCAGCCTTTTGAACACTGAAGCTTTCTTT.